This T cell receptor beta chain was captured by sequencing in a study of blood T cell repertoires in COVID-19. The wider study: From the United States, Italy and Spain came samples of acute and convalescent COVID-19. From T cells, B-cell-depleted T cells, or PBMCs came the material, which was cDNA or gDNA.

CDR1 is SEHNR, CDR2 FQNEAQ, per germline (reference sequence). The V gene lost 5 bases and the J gene lost 0 bases, with 10 bases spanning the gap. This CDR3 is 15 amino acids long. As handled by the study authors: Estimation of nucleated cell counts was performed using reference gene primer amplification. TCRdb's table, derived via immunoSEQ multiplex PCR, lists solely in-frame clones and lacks some. V, J and clone size reflect that table, while D and trimming were determined from the DNA. The table has 160,000 or so clones, roughly 87% seen once. The sample comprised peripheral blood. The TCR originated in a woman aged 55-69 years who had recovered from COVID-19. The chain joins TRBV7-9 to TRBJ2-2, with D tentatively TRBD1 (5 bases). Here the CDR3 DNA reads TGTGCCAGCAGCGTGGGGCAGACGAACACCGGGGAGCTGTTTTTT. This gives the protein CASSVGQTNTGELFF.